These 20 T cell receptor beta chains were sequenced from one sample in a study of blood T cell repertoires in COVID-19. Sequencing was performed with immunoSEQ multiplex PCR; in TCRdb, only in-frame clones are kept and a portion is missing. There are more than 95,000 clones in the sample; 65% to 80% occur only once, and 2.5% to 3% lies in the top ten. The sample comprised peripheral blood. Every receptor here comes from a man in his forties or fifties with acute or convalescent COVID-19.

This clone was recorded once. The chain uses TRBV5-1 and TRBJ1-1; 9 nucleotides line up with TRBD1. Looked up from germline, CDR1 is SGHRS and CDR2 is YFSETQ. The CDR3 runs to 14 residues. The V and J ends lost 4 bases and 4 bases, in that order; junction bases with no gene match: 5. The CDR3 protein is CASSRGTGSTEAFF. The CDR3 DNA sequence: TGCGCCAGCAGCCGCGGGACAGGGAGCACTGAAGCTTTCTTT. The whole variable domain, remainder taken from reference TRBV5-1 and TRBJ1-1, is KAGVTQTPRYLIKTRGQQVTLSCSPISGHRSVSWYQQTPGQGLQFLFEYFSETQRNKGNFPGRFSGRQFSNSRSEMNVSTLELGDSALYLCASSRGTGSTEAFFGQGTRLTVV.

V gene TRBV11-2 combines with J gene TRBJ2-5; 7 positions match TRBD2. CDR3 length equals 16 residues. The trim removed 6 bases at V and 0 bases at J, leaving 10 bases unmatched. Germline V gene lookup returns CDR1 SGHAT and CDR2 FQNNGV. CDR3 nucleotide sequence: TGTGCCAGCAGTACAGGACTAGTCCGGTACCAAGAGACCCAGTACTTC. It encodes CASSTGLVRYQETQYF.

As regards this clone: The sample contains more than one DNA sequence encoding this CDR3. This sequence joins TRBV24-1 and TRBJ2-5; the D gene is possibly TRBD2 (5 bases). The germline V gene has CDR1 KGHDR and CDR2 SFDVKD. The CDR3 contains 12 residues. Trimming removed 9 bases from V and 0 bases from J, with 7 bases in between. CDR3 residues: CATGGDQETQYF. The CDR3 bases are TGTGCCACCGGAGGCGACCAAGAGACCCAGTACTTC.

V gene TRBV10-1 combines with J gene TRBJ1-2, with TRBD1 as a possible D gene (5 bases). The CDR3 has 13 amino acids. V lost 6 bases and J 2 bases, leaving 10 bases between the germline ends. Germline CDR1 and CDR2: WNHNN and SYGVQD (reference sequence). CDR3 residues: CASRETENYGYTF. The DNA of the CDR3 is TGCGCCAGCAGGGAGACAGAGAACTATGGCTACACCTTC.

This clone has just one count. This sequence joins TRBV19 and TRBJ1-1; maybe TRBD1 (5 bases). Trimming removed 6 bases from V and 4 bases from J, with 9 bases in between. The CDR3 contains 12 residues. Germline CDR1 is LNHDA and CDR2 is SQIVND (reference sequence). In DNA, the CDR3 is TGTGCCAGTAGGGAGGGGACCACTGAAGCTTTCTTT. Translation: CASREGTTEAFF.

J is TRBJ2-3 and V is TRBV29-1; TRBD2 might be the D (6 bases). Germline CDR1 SQVTM, CDR2 ANQGSEA. V shed 7 bases and J shed 4 bases, with 12 bases lying between them. The CDR3 is made up of 12 amino acids. The CDR3 spells CSGMRGPDTQYF. The CDR3 bases are TGCAGCGGAATGCGGGGTCCAGATACGCAGTATTTT.

The chain couples TRBV14 to TRBJ1-1; no clear D. Germline lookup yields CDR1 SGHDN and CDR2 FVKESK. The CDR3 sequence is 15 residues long. V lost 0 bases and J 4 bases, leaving 12 bases between the germline ends. The CDR3 sequence: CASSQDGVSGTEAFF. Here the CDR3 DNA reads TGTGCCAGCAGCCAAGACGGGGTTAGCGGCACTGAAGCTTTCTTT.

The gene calls are TRBV19 and TRBJ2-7, with D possibly being TRBD1 (6 bases). The V end was cut by 8 bases, the J end by 0 bases, with 17 bases between. Germline CDR1 LNHDA, CDR2 SQIVND (reference sequence). The CDR3 covers 15 residues. CDR3 sequence (DNA): TGTGCCAGTTCAGAACAGGGCCAGAGCTCCTACGAGCAGTACTTC. The encoded protein is CASSEQGQSSYEQYF.

J is TRBJ1-5 and V is TRBV18; 12 nucleotides match TRBD1. This CDR3 has 16 residues. J gave up 7 bases and V 2 bases, and 6 bases lay outside the gene matches. Germline assignment: CDR1 KGHSH and CDR2 LQKENI. This CDR3 is CASSPLGQGAGQPQHF. CDR3 sequence (DNA): TGTGCCAGCTCACCATTGGGACAGGGGGCTGGCCAGCCCCAGCATTTT.

This chain joins TRBV5-1 and TRBJ2-6, with D possibly being TRBD2 (6 bases). V was cut by 2 bases and J by 4 bases, with 10 bases left in between. Germline V gene data show CDR1 as SGHRS and CDR2 as YFSETQ. The CDR3 loop spans 15 amino acids. DNA for the CDR3: TGCGCCAGCAGCTTCAGCGGGCAAGGGGCCAACGTCCTGACTTTC. Encoded protein: CASSFSGQGANVLTF. Supplemented by reference TRBV5-1 and TRBJ2-6, the full variable domain reads KAGVTQTPRYLIKTRGQQVTLSCSPISGHRSVSWYQQTPGQGLQFLFEYFSETQRNKGNFPGRFSGRQFSNSRSEMNVSTLELGDSALYLCASSFSGQGANVLTFGAGSRLTVL.

This rearrangement joins TRBV5-6 to TRBJ1-2; 9 nucleotides align to TRBD1. CDR1 is SGHDT, CDR2 YYEEEE, per germline. CDR3 length: 16 amino acids. The V gene end was trimmed by 1 base and the J gene end by 3 bases; junction bases not matched to a gene: 7. The chain's CDR3 is CASSLYGTGLHYGYTF. The CDR3 nucleotides are TGTGCCAGCAGCTTGTACGGGACAGGGCTTCACTATGGCTACACCTTC. The full variable domain, in which reference TRBV5-6 and TRBJ1-2 provide the parts outside the CDR3, is DAGVTQSPTHLIKTRGQQVTLRCSPKSGHDTVSWYQQALGQGPQFIFQYYEEEERQRGNFPDRFSGHQFPNYSSELNVNALLLGDSALYLCASSLYGTGLHYGYTFGSGTRLTVV.

The chain uses TRBV2 and TRBJ1-1; D remains ambiguous. The germline CDR1 and CDR2 sequences are SNHLY and FYNNEI. Between the trimmed V and J ends, which lost 5 bases and 5 bases, there was a span of 6 bases. CDR3 length equals 11 residues. The CDR3 DNA sequence: TGTGCCAGCAGTACCGGGACTGAAGCTTTCTTT. Protein product: CASSTGTEAFF.

J is TRBJ1-1 and V is TRBV4-1; D might be TRBD1 (6 bases). CDR3 length: 15 residues. Germline CDR1 is MGHRA and CDR2 is YSYEKL. Deletions cut 3 bases from V and 0 bases from J, with 11 bases between. CDR3 bases: TGCGCCAGCAGCCACGAAACAGGGATGAACACTGAAGCTTTCTTT. Translating gives CASSHETGMNTEAFF.

The chain links TRBV27 to TRBJ2-2; D is uncertain. From germline, CDR1 is MNHEY and CDR2 SMNVEV (reference sequence). Trimming took off 8 bases at V and 1 base at J, with 11 bases between the two ends. The CDR3 has 14 residues. The CDR3 here is CASRYGLNTGELFF. CDR3 nucleotides: TGTGCCAGCCGCTACGGTCTGAACACCGGGGAGCTGTTTTTT.

The V and J genes are TRBV15 and TRBJ2-1; a possible D gene is TRBD2 (5 bases). CDR1 and CDR2 from the germline V gene are LNHNV and YYDKDF (reference sequence). CDR3 length: 16 amino acids. V shed 1 base and J shed 5 bases, with 15 bases lying between them. The CDR3 loop is CATSRAQRQLDNEQFF. The CDR3 DNA sequence: TGTGCCACCAGCAGAGCCCAGCGGCAATTAGACAATGAGCAGTTCTTC.

V and J are TRBV7-9 and TRBJ2-5; 7 bases line up with TRBD2. Germline CDR1 is SEHNR and CDR2 is FQNEAQ (reference sequence). The CDR3 contains 14 residues. With 3 bases clipped from V and 4 bases from J, the junction kept 5 bases outside the gene matches. The CDR3 loop is CASSFTSVGETQYF. The CDR3 DNA sequence: TGTGCCAGCAGCTTCACTAGCGTAGGAGAGACCCAGTACTTC.

The chain combines TRBV19 with TRBJ2-6; D gene uncertain. Per germline, CDR1 LNHDA and CDR2 SQIVND (reference sequence). V was shortened by 9 bases and J by 0 bases, with 12 bases between the two germline ends. The CDR3 is made up of 15 amino acids. CDR3 coding DNA: TGTGCCAGCTCCCTTGAGGCCTCTGGGGCCAACGTCCTGACTTTC. The encoded protein is CASSLEASGANVLTF.

This rearrangement joins TRBV6-5 to TRBJ1-2; 12 positions agree with TRBD1. Trimming cost V 10 bases and J 8 bases; bases outside gene matches: 8. The CDR3 is 13 amino acids. Germline lookup yields CDR1 MNHEY and CDR2 SVGAGI. CDR3 protein: CATVWDRGQGYTF. For the CDR3, the DNA is TGTGCCACCGTTTGGGACAGGGGGCAGGGCTACACCTTC.

The chain links TRBV19 to TRBJ2-3, with D perhaps matching TRBD2 (6 bases). CDR3 length equals 19 residues. The V gene's germline CDR1 is LNHDA and CDR2 SQIVND (reference sequence). The V end was cut by 4 bases, the J end by 3 bases, with 26 bases between. The CDR3 nucleotides are TGTGCCAGTAGTACCCTAATACCCCTATCGGGAGAAGGTACAGATACGCAGTATTTT. Translating gives CASSTLIPLSGEGTDTQYF.

The chain carries TRBV19 and TRBJ2-7, with D perhaps TRBD1 (6 bases). The germline V gene encodes CDR1 LNHDA and CDR2 SQIVND (reference sequence). The ends were cut back, 8 bases at V and 1 base at J, with 12 bases in the middle. The CDR3 runs 13 residues. CDR3 protein: CASSDGTSYEQYF. CDR3 nucleotide sequence: TGTGCCAGTTCTGACGGGACATCCTACGAGCAGTACTTC.